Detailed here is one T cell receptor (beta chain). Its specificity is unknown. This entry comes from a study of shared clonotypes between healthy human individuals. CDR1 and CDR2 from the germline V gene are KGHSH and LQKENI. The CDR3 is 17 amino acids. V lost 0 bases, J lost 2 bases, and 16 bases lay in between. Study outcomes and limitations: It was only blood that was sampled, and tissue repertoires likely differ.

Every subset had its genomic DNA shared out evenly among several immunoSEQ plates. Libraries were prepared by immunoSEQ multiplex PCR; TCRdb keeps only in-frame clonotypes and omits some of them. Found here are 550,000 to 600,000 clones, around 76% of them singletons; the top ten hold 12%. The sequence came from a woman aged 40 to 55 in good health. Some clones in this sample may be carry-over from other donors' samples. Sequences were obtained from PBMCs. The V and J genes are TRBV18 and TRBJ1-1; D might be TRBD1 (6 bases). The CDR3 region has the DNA TGTGCCAGCTCACCACCGTCAGCAGGGGCCGATAACACTGAAGCTTTCTTT. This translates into CASSPPSAGADNTEAFF.